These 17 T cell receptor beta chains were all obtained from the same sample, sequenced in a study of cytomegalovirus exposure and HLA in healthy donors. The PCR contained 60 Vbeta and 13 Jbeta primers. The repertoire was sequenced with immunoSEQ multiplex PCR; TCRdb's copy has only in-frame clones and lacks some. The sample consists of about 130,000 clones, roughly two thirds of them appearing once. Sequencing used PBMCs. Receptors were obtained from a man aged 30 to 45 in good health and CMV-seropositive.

CDR3 sequence (DNA): TGCGCCAGCCAAGCCACTGGGACTAGCGGGAGTGATGAGCAGTTCTTC. Its translation is CASQATGTSGSDEQFF. This chain joins TRBV10-1 and TRBJ2-1; the match to TRBD2 covers 14 bases. The CDR3 covers 16 residues. In germline, CDR1 is WNHNN, CDR2 SYGVQD (reference sequence). J was trimmed by 8 bases and V by 8 bases; bases with no gene match: 11.

The CDR3 DNA reads TGCAGCGTGGATCGACAGGTTAACGGCTACACCTTC. It codes for CSVDRQVNGYTF. The chain uses TRBV29-1 and TRBJ1-2, with D perhaps TRBD1 (6 bases). The V gene lost 6 bases and the J gene lost 8 bases, with 16 bases spanning the gap. Germline V lookup: CDR1 SQVTM, CDR2 ANQGSEA. CDR3 length: 12 residues.

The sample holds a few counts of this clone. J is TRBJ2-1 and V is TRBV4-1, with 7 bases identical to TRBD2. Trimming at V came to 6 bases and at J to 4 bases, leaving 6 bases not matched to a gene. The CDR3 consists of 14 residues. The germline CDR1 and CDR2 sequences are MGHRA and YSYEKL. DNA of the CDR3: TGCGCCAGCAGGAGCGGGACGTTATACAATGAGCAGTTCTTC. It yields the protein CASRSGTLYNEQFF.

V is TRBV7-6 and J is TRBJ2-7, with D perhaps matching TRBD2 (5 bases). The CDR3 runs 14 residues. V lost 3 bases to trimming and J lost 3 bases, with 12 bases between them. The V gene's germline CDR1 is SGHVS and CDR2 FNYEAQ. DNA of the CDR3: TGTGCCAGCAGCTTCCGGGGATTGGTCTACGAGCAGTACTTC. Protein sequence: CASSFRGLVYEQYF.

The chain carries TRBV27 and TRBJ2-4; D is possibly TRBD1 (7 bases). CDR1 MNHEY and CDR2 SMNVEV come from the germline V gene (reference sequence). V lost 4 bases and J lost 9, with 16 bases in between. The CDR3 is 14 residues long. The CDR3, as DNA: TGTGCCAGCAGTTCAAGACAGGGAGGCGGCATTCAGTACTTC. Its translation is CASSSRQGGGIQYF.

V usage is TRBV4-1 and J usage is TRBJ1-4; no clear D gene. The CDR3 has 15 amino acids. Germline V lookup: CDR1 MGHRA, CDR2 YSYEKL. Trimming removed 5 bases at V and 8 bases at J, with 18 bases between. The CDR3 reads CASSIAGTREEKLFF. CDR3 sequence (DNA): TGCGCCAGCAGCATAGCCGGCACTAGGGAAGAAAAACTGTTTTTT.

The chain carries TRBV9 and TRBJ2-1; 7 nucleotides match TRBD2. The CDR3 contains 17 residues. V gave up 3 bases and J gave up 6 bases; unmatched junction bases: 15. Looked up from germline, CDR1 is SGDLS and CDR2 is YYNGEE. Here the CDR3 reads CASSAFVSREFSNEQFF. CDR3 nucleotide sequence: TGTGCCAGCAGCGCCTTCGTCTCGCGGGAGTTTTCCAATGAGCAGTTCTTC.

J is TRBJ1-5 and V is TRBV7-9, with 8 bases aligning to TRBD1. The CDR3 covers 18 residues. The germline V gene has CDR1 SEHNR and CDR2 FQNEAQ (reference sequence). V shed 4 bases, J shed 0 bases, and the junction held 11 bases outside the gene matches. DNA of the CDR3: TGTGCCAGCAGCTCCGCACAGGGGGGCCCACATAGCAATCAGCCCCAGCATTTT. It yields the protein CASSSAQGGPHSNQPQHF. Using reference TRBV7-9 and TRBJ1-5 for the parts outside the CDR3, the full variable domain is DTGVSQNPRHKITKRGQNVTFRCDPISEHNRLYWYRQTLGQGPEFLTYFQNEAQLEKSRLLSDRFSAERPKGSFSTLEIQRTEQGDSAMYLCASSSAQGGPHSNQPQHFGDGTRLSIL.

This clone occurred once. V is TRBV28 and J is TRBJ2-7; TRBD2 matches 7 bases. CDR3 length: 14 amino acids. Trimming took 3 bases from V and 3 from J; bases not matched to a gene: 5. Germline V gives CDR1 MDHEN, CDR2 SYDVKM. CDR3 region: CASSFLRGSYEQYF. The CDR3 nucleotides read TGTGCCAGCAGTTTCCTTCGCGGGAGCTACGAGCAGTACTTC.

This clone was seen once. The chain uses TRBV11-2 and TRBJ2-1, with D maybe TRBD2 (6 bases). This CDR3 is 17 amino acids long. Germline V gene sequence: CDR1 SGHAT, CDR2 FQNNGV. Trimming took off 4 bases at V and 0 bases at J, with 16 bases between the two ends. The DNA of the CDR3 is TGTGCCAGCAGCTCCACTGGGACTTCCCCCTCCTACAATGAGCAGTTCTTC. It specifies CASSSTGTSPSYNEQFF.

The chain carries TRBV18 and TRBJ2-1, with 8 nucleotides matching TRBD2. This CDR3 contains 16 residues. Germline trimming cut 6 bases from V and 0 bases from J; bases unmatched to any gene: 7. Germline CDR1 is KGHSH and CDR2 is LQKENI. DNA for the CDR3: TGTGCCAGCTCGAAAGAAACTAGCGGCTCCTACAATGAGCAGTTCTTC. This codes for CASSKETSGSYNEQFF.

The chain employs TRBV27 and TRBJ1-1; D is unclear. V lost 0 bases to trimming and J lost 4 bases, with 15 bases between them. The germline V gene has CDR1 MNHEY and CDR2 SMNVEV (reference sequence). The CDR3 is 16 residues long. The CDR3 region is CASSLSIYVGSTEAFF. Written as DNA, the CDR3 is TGTGCCAGCAGTTTATCGATCTACGTGGGCAGCACTGAAGCTTTCTTT.

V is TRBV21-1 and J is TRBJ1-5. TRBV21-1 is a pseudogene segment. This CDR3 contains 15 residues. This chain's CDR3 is CASSKVHPGDQPQHF. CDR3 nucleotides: TGTGCCAGCAGCAAAGTTCACCCGGGGGATCAGCCCCAGCATTTT.

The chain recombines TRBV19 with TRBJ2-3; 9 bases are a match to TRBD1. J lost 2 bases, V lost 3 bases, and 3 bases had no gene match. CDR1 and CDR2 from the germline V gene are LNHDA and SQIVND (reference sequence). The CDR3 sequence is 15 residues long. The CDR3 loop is CASSMNRGLTDTQYF. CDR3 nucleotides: TGTGCCAGTAGTATGAACAGGGGGCTCACAGATACGCAGTATTTT.

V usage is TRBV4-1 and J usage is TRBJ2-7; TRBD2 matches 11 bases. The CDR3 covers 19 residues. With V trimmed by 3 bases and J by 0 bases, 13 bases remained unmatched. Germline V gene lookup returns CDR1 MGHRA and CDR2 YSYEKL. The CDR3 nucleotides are TGCGCCAGCAGCCACCGACCGGGACTAGCGGACCGCAGCTCCTACGAGCAGTACTTC. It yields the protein CASSHRPGLADRSSYEQYF.

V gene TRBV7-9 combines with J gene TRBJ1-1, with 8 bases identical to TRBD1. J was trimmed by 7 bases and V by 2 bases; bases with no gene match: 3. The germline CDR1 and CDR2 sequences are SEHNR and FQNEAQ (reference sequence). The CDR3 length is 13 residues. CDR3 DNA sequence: TGTGCCAGCAGCTTATCGGGGACAGGTGAAGCTTTCTTT. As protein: CASSLSGTGEAFF.

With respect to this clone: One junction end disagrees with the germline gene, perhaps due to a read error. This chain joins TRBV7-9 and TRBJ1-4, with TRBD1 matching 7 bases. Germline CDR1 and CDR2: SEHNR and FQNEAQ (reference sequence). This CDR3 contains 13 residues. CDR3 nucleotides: TGTTCCAGCAGCTTAGACAGGGTTGAAAAACTGTTTTTT. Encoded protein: CSSSLDRVEKLFF.